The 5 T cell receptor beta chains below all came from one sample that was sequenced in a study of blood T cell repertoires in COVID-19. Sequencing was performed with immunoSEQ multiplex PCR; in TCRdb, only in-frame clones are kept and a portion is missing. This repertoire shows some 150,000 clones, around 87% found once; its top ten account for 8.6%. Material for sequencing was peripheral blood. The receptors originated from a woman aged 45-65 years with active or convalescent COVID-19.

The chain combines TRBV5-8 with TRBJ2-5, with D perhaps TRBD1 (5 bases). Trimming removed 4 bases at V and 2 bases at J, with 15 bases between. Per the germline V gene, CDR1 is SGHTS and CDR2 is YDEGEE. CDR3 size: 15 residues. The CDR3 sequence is CASSPRQKRQETQYF. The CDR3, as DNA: TGTGCCAGCAGCCCCCGACAGAAGAGGCAAGAGACCCAGTACTTC.

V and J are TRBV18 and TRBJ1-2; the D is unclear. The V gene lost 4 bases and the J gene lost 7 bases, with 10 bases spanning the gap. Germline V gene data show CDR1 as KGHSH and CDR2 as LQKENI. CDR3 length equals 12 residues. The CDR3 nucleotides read TGTGCCAGCTCACTGGTTGAGGGTGGCTACACCTTC. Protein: CASSLVEGGYTF.

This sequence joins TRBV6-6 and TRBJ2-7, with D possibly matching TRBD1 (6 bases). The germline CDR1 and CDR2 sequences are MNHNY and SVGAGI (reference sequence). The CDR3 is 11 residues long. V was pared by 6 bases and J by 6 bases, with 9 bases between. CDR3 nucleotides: TGTGCCAGCAGCGCAGGGGTCGAGCAGTACTTC. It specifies CASSAGVEQYF.

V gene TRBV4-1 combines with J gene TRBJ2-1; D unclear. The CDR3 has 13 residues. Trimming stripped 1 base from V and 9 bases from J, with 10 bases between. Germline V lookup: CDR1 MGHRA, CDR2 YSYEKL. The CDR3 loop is CASSQVLVGEQFF. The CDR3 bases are TGCGCCAGCAGCCAAGTACTTGTCGGTGAGCAGTTCTTC.

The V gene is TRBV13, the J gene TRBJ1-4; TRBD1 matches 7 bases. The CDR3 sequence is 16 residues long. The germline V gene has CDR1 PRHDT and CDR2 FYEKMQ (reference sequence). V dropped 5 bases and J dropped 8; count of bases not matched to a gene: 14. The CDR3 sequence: CASSIMRRDRNEKLFF. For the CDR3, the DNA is TGTGCCAGCAGCATTATGCGCCGGGACAGAAACGAAAAACTGTTTTTT.